Shown below are 8 T cell receptor beta chains from a single sample sequenced in a study of T cells in Graves' hyperthyroidism and ophthalmopathy. Amplification of TCR beta CDR3 regions used RNA as the template. The HTBI primer set drove a first-round RT-PCR of the TCR CDR3. TCRdb ran MiXCR on the multiplex PCR reads and lists one entry per CDR3 protein. Of under 300,000 distinct CDR3 sequences listed, about an eighth are singletons. Sequenced input: blood. All receptors come from a young woman with Graves' hyperthyroidism that later progressed to Graves' ophthalmopathy.

This clonotype was picked up many times. This rearrangement joins TRBV19 to TRBJ1-1; D gene ambiguous. The CDR3 runs 13 residues. Germline V lookup: CDR1 LNHDA, CDR2 SQIVND (reference sequence). Deletions cut 4 bases from V and 1 base from J, with 7 bases between. The CDR3 region has the DNA TGTGCCAGTAGTAAGAGTCCGAACACTGAAGCTTTCTTT. Amino acids: CASSKSPNTEAFF.

V and J are TRBV7-9 and TRBJ2-3; 10 bases match TRBD2. Per the germline V gene, CDR1 is SEHNR and CDR2 is FQNEAQ (reference sequence). Germline trimming cut 5 bases from V and 5 bases from J; bases unmatched to any gene: 10. The CDR3 contains 16 residues. The CDR3 here is CASSPGSGRLLDTQYF. CDR3 coding DNA: TGTGCCAGCAGCCCCGGTAGCGGGAGGTTGCTAGATACGCAGTATTTT.

In its sample, this clonotype was seen a few times. The chain joins TRBV19 to TRBJ2-7; maybe TRBD1 (5 bases). The V and J ends lost 1 base and 7 bases respectively, with 8 bases between them. This CDR3 is built from 12 residues. CDR1 is LNHDA and CDR2 is SQIVND in the germline V gene (reference sequence). The CDR3, as DNA: TGTGCCAGTAGTATAGTTCAGGGTGAGCAGTACTTC. Protein sequence: CASSIVQGEQYF.

DNA for the CDR3: TGTGCCACCAGTGACGTGACAGGGGGCACTGGGGCCAACGTCCTGACTTTC. It translates to CATSDVTGGTGANVLTF. The rearrangement links TRBV24-1 to TRBJ2-6; TRBD1 aligns across 10 bases. From germline, CDR1 is KGHDR and CDR2 SFDVKD. CDR3 length equals 17 residues. V lost 4 bases, J lost 2 bases, and 4 bases stayed unmatched.

The chain joins TRBV6-2 or TRBV6-3 to TRBJ2-5; no clear D. Germline lookup yields CDR1 MNHEY and CDR2 SVGEGT. Trimming removed 2 bases from V and 10 bases from J, with 17 bases in between. The CDR3 extends over 14 amino acids. The CDR3 DNA reads TGTGCCAGCAGTTACGGAAACCCCCGGGTGGGCCAGTACTTC. The encoded protein is CASSYGNPRVGQYF.

This clonotype was counted many times. The chain employs TRBV7-2 and TRBJ2-2, with 8 bases lining up with TRBD2. The CDR3 is 17 amino acids. Germline V gene lookup returns CDR1 SGHTA and CDR2 FQGNSA. V was pared by 5 bases and J by 1 base, with 9 bases of the junction left unmatched. The CDR3 is CASSGRGLERNTGELFF. In DNA form, the CDR3 reads TGTGCCAGCAGCGGGAGGGGACTAGAGCGGAACACCGGGGAGCTGTTTTTT.

There are many counts of this clonotype. This sequence joins TRBV12-3 or TRBV12-4 and TRBJ1-4; D possibly corresponds to TRBD1 (5 bases). The CDR3 spans 15 residues. The V end lost 9 bases, the J end lost 8 bases, and 22 bases lay between the germline ends. The CDR3, as DNA: TGTGCCAGTGTTGCCTCCGGGACGGGGCCCGAAAAACTGTTTTTT. Translating it yields CASVASGTGPEKLFF.

There are many counts of this clonotype. CDR3 nucleotides: TGTGCCAGCAGCTTAGCGGCTAGCGGGAGTGTGTACGAGCAGTACTTC. Its translation is CASSLAASGSVYEQYF. The rearrangement joins TRBV7-2 to TRBJ2-7, with 10 bases identical to TRBD2. This CDR3 spans 16 amino acids. Germline trimming cut 0 bases from V and 4 bases from J; bases unmatched to any gene: 6. CDR1 and CDR2 (germline): SGHTA, FQGNSA.